This is a list of T cell receptor beta chains from one sample in a study of cytomegalovirus exposure and HLA in healthy donors. Profiled with immunoSEQ multiplex PCR; TCRdb holds only in-frame clones, not every one. The table includes 65,000 to 70,000 clones, around 93% detected once. Sequenced sample: PBMCs. Every receptor here comes from a man aged 18-30 years in good health and CMV-seronegative. Both conserved end residues are part of each CDR3. The order of the fields is CDR3 length, D gene, clone size, J gene, V gene, CDR3 DNA, CDR3 protein. The D gene is left open where the match is weak. Clone size is stated in some rows and not others, as once, few, many or a class when expanded.

19,-,-,TRBJ2-6,TRBV27,TGTGCCAGCAGTTTATTATCTAGAGGCGTGAATACTGGGGCCAACGTCCTGACTTTC,CASSLLSRGVNTGANVLTF
15,-,once,TRBJ2-4,TRBV25-1,TGTGCCAGCAGCGGGCAGGGTGGGGGGATAGACATTCAGTACTTC,CASSGQGGGIDIQYF
14,-,-,TRBJ2-7,TRBV10-3,TGTGCCATCAGTGAGTCTCCGGGAAGGTACGAGCAGTACTTC,CAISESPGRYEQYF
15,-,-,TRBJ2-5,TRBV5-1,TGCGCCAGCAGCCCGCGGATTGCGCCCCAAGAGACCCAGTACTTC,CASSPRIAPQETQYF
15,TRBD2,-,TRBJ2-1,TRBV28,TGTGCCAGCCCCCCACCGGGAGGGCCCTACAATGAGCAGTTCTTC,CASPPPGGPYNEQFF
15,-,-,TRBJ2-1,TRBV25-1,TGTGCCAGCAGTGAACCACAGGGAATGGGCAATGAGCAGTTCTTC,CASSEPQGMGNEQFF
14,TRBD2,-,TRBJ2-5,TRBV6-5,TGTGCCAGCAGCAAAAGCGGGAGCCCAGAGACCCAGTACTTC,CASSKSGSPETQYF
16,-,-,TRBJ1-1,TRBV19,TGTGCCAGTAGTATAGGCACAGGTCGAGGGGGCACTGAAGCTTTCTTT,CASSIGTGRGGTEAFF
16,TRBD2,-,TRBJ2-2,TRBV9,TGTGCCAGCAGCGTCTCGGACCGGGACTATGCCGGGGAGCTGTTTTTT,CASSVSDRDYAGELFF
14,-,few,TRBJ1-5,TRBV28,TGTGCCAGCAGACCCAGTCGGGGCAATCAGCCCCAGCATTTT,CASRPSRGNQPQHF
13,-,once,TRBJ2-7,TRBV11-1,TGTGCCAGCAGCTTAGACTGGGACTTCAAGCAGTACTTC,CASSLDWDFKQYF
13,-,-,TRBJ1-3,TRBV7-3,TGTGCCAGCAGCCAAAGCCCCGGAAACACCATATATTTT,CASSQSPGNTIYF
15,TRBD1,once,TRBJ2-6,TRBV7-3,TGTGCCAGCAGCTCCACAGGGGCTGGGGCCAACGTCCTGACTTTC,CASSSTGAGANVLTF
14,-,-,TRBJ2-2,TRBV2,TGTGCCAGCAGGGAGCAGAAGGTGAGGGGGGGAGCTGTTTTT,CASREQKVRGGAVF
14,TRBD1,-,TRBJ1-4,TRBV6-1,TGTGCCAGCATCGGGACAGCCCTGAATGAAAAACTGTTTTTT,CASIGTALNEKLFF
15,TRBD2,-,TRBJ2-5,TRBV18,TGTGCCAGCTCACCAACTAGCGGCAACCAAGAGACCCAGTACTTC,CASSPTSGNQETQYF
15,TRBD2,-,TRBJ2-1,TRBV9,TGTGCCAGCAGCGGACAAGCGGGAGCCTACAATGAGCAGTTCTTC,CASSGQAGAYNEQFF
12,-,-,TRBJ1-1,TRBV10-3,TGTGCCATCAGAACAGGGAACACTGAAGCTTTCTTT,CAIRTGNTEAFF
15,-,-,TRBJ2-5,TRBV6-1,TGTGCCAGCAGAGGGGGTTCCCGGACGCAAGAGACCCAGTACTTC,CASRGGSRTQETQYF
14,-,-,TRBJ2-7,TRBV7-8,TGTGCCAGCAGCTTTAGGACAGATCCCCACGAGCAGTACTTC,CASSFRTDPHEQYF
14,-,-,TRBJ1-2,TRBV5-4,TGTGCCAGCAGTCGGGAGGCCGCCTTCTATGGCTACACCTTC,CASSREAAFYGYTF
12,-,-,TRBJ2-1,TRBV7-2,TGTGCCAGTGGAGGCTTGGCCAATGAGCAGTTCTTC,CASGGLANEQFF